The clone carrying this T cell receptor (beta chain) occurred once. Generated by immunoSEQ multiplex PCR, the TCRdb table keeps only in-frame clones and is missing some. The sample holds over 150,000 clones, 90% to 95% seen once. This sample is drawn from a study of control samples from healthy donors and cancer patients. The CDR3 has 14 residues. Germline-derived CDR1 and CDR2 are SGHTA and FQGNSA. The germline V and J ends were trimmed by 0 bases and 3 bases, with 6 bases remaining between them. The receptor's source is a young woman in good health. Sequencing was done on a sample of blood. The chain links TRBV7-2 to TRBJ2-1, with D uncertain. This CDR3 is CASSLAMLYNEQFF. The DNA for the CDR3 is TGTGCCAGCAGCTTAGCGATGCTCTACAATGAGCAGTTCTTC. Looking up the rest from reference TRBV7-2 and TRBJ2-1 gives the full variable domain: GAGVSQSPSNKVTEKGKDVELRCDPISGHTALYWYRQSLGQGLEFLIYFQGNSAPDKSGLPSDRFSAERTGGSVSTLTIQRTQQEDSAVYLCASSLAMLYNEQFFGPGTRLTVL.